What follows describes a single T cell receptor beta chain. Its antigen remains unidentified. No base-level quality is on record; no much larger clone is a single base apart. Including the terminal cysteine and phenylalanine, the CDR3 comprises 14 residues. Solely the CDR3 DNA is kept, with 42 bases framed from the first base. V is clipped by 7 bases and J by 5 bases, and the sequence between their germline boundaries is 18 bases long. For CDR1 and CDR2, the germline V gene lists ENHRY and SYGVKD. Libraries came from PCR. For sequencing, an Illumina HiSeq 2500 was employed. To reduce PCR and sequencing biases, unique molecular identifiers were incorporated into the TCR beta cDNA libraries. Every 1 to 10 million input T cells yielded about 500,000 cDNA molecules, meaning each molecule approximated one T cell. The patient libraries were prepared and sequenced using the same protocol as the earlier healthy control dataset. Samples belonging to the same batch were prepared together, multiplexed and sequenced on a shared HiSeq lane. In the original analysis: Raw barcoded reads were processed with MIGEC, discarding single-read molecular identifier groups before consensus assembly and CDR3 extraction. Clonotype tables were post-analysed with VDJtools, normalizing diversity by down-sampling all datasets to the smallest sample size. To correct batch-related cross-sample contamination, repertoire overlap clustering matched CDR3 amino acid sequences but not nucleotide sequences. TCRdb trimmed the raw reads at Q25, called clones with MiXCR and kept productive beta chains. Duplicate CDR3 protein sequences are folded into a single record with the most common DNA and genes. TCRdb's processing, not the authors', yielded these V and J calls. The sample table shows about half a million distinct CDR3 sequences, and under 55% are seen once. The top ten hold roughly an eighth of the sample.

The sample originates from a study of post-analysis software for immune sequencing data (dated by TCRdb to 2015 to 2017). In the study overall: Recorded disease courses included relapsing-remitting, secondary progressive and progressive-relapsing multiple sclerosis, with some patients lacking subtype annotation. The multiple sclerosis patient repertoires were compared with about a dozen previously published healthy control repertoires from donors aged 6 to 25 years. A subset of samples was prepared in parallel using single-end sample barcoding, then pooled and co-amplified after Illumina adapter ligation.

Study-wide conclusions, independent of this receptor: Multiple sclerosis patients had significantly lower normalized Chao1 diversity than controls, a result that suggests substantial peripheral T-cell clonal expansion. Patients showed significantly higher frequencies than controls for several TRBV segments, among them TRBV5-6, TRBV5-1 and TRBV20-1. Direct clustering with F measure showed strong co-clustering of samples prepared in the same batch, prompting a batch-effect correction. The control group was slightly older than the multiple sclerosis patient group.

TCR beta repertoires were profiled from peripheral blood of roughly twelve young patients with multiple sclerosis to demonstrate the VDJtools post-analysis software. Multiple sclerosis patients were children and adolescents aged roughly 6 to 17 years. The sample taken for sequencing was blood. Recombination joined TRBV10-3 with TRBJ2-7, with TRBD2 perhaps the D gene, on 6 matching bases. This sequence originates from a girl under 18 with multiple sclerosis. The CDR3 here reads CAINDSPSGDEQYF. The bases are TGTGCCATCAATGACAGCCCCTCGGGGGACGAGCAGTACTTC.